The sequence of this TCR beta chain was determined in a study of T cell responses to AZD1222 COVID-19 vaccine. Study-level findings and limits: Spike-specific TCR repertoires showed rising breadth and depth after two AZD1222 doses. In all cases, repertoires were sampled only after the peak T cell response. Just a handful of AZD1222 recipients tested seropositive at baseline. Donors, mostly white British, included more females; clonal diversity was possibly underestimated.

Here immunoSEQ multiplex PCR was the method, and the copy in TCRdb shows in-frame clones only, minus some. The sample records 85,000 to 110,000 clones, 90% to 95% being singletons. Germline-derived CDR1 and CDR2 are LNHNV and YYDKDF (reference sequence). The CDR3 is 15 residues long. V was clipped by 4 bases and J by 7 bases, with 16 bases between them. This clone occurred once. Its specificity is not known. The material was peripheral blood, obtained on day 0 of AZD1222 vaccination. The chain carries TRBV15 and TRBJ1-4; D is undetermined. The receptor was derived from an adult in good health. CDR3 region: CATSTIAGIGEKLFF. Written as DNA, the CDR3 is TGTGCCACCAGCACCATTGCGGGGATTGGTGAAAAACTGTTTTTT.